The 32 T cell receptor beta chains below all came from one sample that was sequenced in a study of blood T cell repertoires in COVID-19. The protocol was immunoSEQ multiplex PCR, while the TCRdb copy is restricted to in-frame clones and leaves out a portion. Of 200,000 to 250,000 clones in the sample, approximately 77% were seen once. The specimen sequenced was peripheral blood. The receptors here all came from a woman at least 80 years old with acute or convalescent COVID-19.

The chain has TRBV10-3 and TRBJ1-1; 8 bases map to TRBD1. The CDR3 is made up of 14 amino acids. V lost 10 bases to trimming and J lost 0 bases; unmatched junction nucleotides: 7. Germline-derived CDR1 and CDR2 are ENHRY and SYGVKD. The CDR3 bases are TGTGCCACTCAGAGGACAGGGATGAACACTGAAGCTTTCTTT. Translated, it gives CATQRTGMNTEAFF.

This clone was seen only a few times. The chain combines TRBV30 with TRBJ1-2; tentatively, D is TRBD1 (6 bases). This CDR3 has 12 residues. Germline assignment: CDR1 GTSNPN and CDR2 SVGIG (reference sequence). V was clipped by 2 bases and J by 2 bases, with 6 bases between them. The CDR3 coding sequence is TGTGCCTGGAGTACAGGGAACTATGGCTACACCTTC. As protein: CAWSTGNYGYTF.

V and J are TRBV19 and TRBJ1-3, with D hard to call. Germline values: CDR1 LNHDA, CDR2 SQIVND (reference sequence). There are 14 residues in the CDR3. V lost 3 bases and J 1 base, leaving 7 bases between the germline ends. In nucleotides, the CDR3 is TGTGCCAGTAGTATTGCGGAGTCTGGAAACACCATATATTTT. Residues: CASSIAESGNTIYF.

The rearrangement links TRBV27 to TRBJ1-2; 9 bases agree with TRBD1. The CDR3 is 17 amino acids. Trimming at V came to 4 bases and at J to 7 bases, leaving 16 bases not matched to a gene. Germline V gene sequence: CDR1 MNHEY, CDR2 SMNVEV (reference sequence). CDR3 DNA sequence: TGTGCCAGCAGTTCTACAACCCTACAGGGGGCGCTTGGTGGCTACACCTTC. Translating it yields CASSSTTLQGALGGYTF.

CDR3 DNA: TGTGCCAGCTCGCCGGGACAGAGGAACACTGAAGCTTTCTTT. Residues: CASSPGQRNTEAFF. The J gene is TRBJ1-1, the V gene TRBV18; 7 bases map to TRBD1. J lost 1 base, V lost 6 bases, and 5 bases had no gene match. Germline lookup yields CDR1 KGHSH and CDR2 LQKENI. The CDR3 has 14 residues.

The chain employs TRBV7-3 and TRBJ1-1; D unresolved. Germline-derived CDR1 and CDR2 are SGHTA and FQGTGA. The V and J ends lost 0 bases and 4 bases respectively, with 6 bases between them. The CDR3 sequence is 13 residues long. Here the CDR3 reads CASSLTFSTEAFF. CDR3 DNA sequence: TGTGCCAGCAGCTTAACGTTTAGCACTGAAGCTTTCTTT.

V and J are TRBV5-4 and TRBJ2-7, with 12 bases fitting TRBD2. Germline CDR1 is SGHNT and CDR2 is YYREEE (reference sequence). The V and J ends lost 4 bases and 6 bases, in that order; junction bases with no gene match: 11. The length of the CDR3 is 16 residues. Here the CDR3 DNA reads TGTGCCAGCAGCCCGACTAGCGGGGGTTCTTACGGCGAGCAGTACTTC. Encoded protein: CASSPTSGGSYGEQYF.

The chain carries TRBV4-1 and TRBJ2-7, with 8 bases matching TRBD1. J gave up 3 bases and V 4 bases, and 8 bases lay outside the gene matches. Germline-derived CDR1 and CDR2 are MGHRA and YSYEKL. The CDR3 is made up of 15 amino acids. The CDR3: CASSRQTGASYEQYF. For the CDR3, the DNA is TGCGCCAGCAGCCGCCAGACAGGGGCTAGCTACGAGCAGTACTTC.

CDR3 loop: CASSLGLATEAFF. The CDR3 coding sequence is TGTGCCAGCTCACTGGGACTTGCGACTGAAGCTTTCTTT. The gene calls are TRBV18 and TRBJ1-1; TRBD1 might be the D (5 bases). Germline values: CDR1 KGHSH, CDR2 LQKENI. Trimming removed 4 bases from V and 5 bases from J, with 11 bases in between. The length of the CDR3 is 13 residues.

V is TRBV5-5 and J is TRBJ2-1, with a possible D match to TRBD2 (7 bases). Germline V gene sequence: CDR1 SGHKS, CDR2 YYEKEE (reference sequence). CDR3 length: 16 residues. The V end was cut by 0 bases, the J end by 2 bases, with 12 bases between. The CDR3 DNA is TGTGCCAGCAGCTTGGACCTGGGGGGGCCCTACAATGAGCAGTTCTTC. It translates to CASSLDLGGPYNEQFF.

The chain combines TRBV10-1 with TRBJ2-3; the match to TRBD1 covers 7 bases. The germline V gene encodes CDR1 WNHNN and CDR2 SYGVQD (reference sequence). This CDR3 is built from 21 residues. Unmatched junction bases numbered 20, after V lost 0 bases and J lost 2 bases. CDR3 sequence reads: CASSESRGQFLGGIFTDTQYF. The CDR3 bases are TGCGCCAGCAGTGAGTCGAGGGGACAGTTCCTTGGTGGGATTTTCACAGATACGCAGTATTTT.

CDR3 region: CASSQMGQTYEQYF. CDR3 coding DNA: TGTGCCAGCAGCCAAATGGGACAGACCTACGAGCAGTACTTC. The chain couples TRBV3-1 (or the pseudogene TRBV3-2) to TRBJ2-7, with TRBD1 matching 7 bases. Germline lookup yields CDR1 LGHDT and CDR2 YNNKEL (reference sequence). Trimming cost V 2 bases and J 2 bases; bases outside gene matches: 3. The CDR3 spans 14 residues.

This chain joins TRBV5-1 and TRBJ2-3; 7 nucleotides line up with TRBD2. The CDR3 is 14 residues long. V shed 8 bases, J shed 2 bases, and the junction held 8 bases outside the gene matches. From germline, CDR1 is SGHRS and CDR2 YFSETQ. For the CDR3, the DNA is TGCGCCAGTGCCAGCGGGGTAAACACAGATACGCAGTATTTT. This gives the protein CASASGVNTDTQYF.

The V and J genes are TRBV7-2 and TRBJ1-2; D not certain. V lost 3 bases and J lost 4, with 15 bases in between. Germline CDR1 is SGHTA and CDR2 is FQGNSA. The CDR3 loop spans 15 amino acids. The CDR3: CASSFSEGPLYGYTF. The DNA for the CDR3 is TGTGCCAGCAGCTTCAGCGAAGGCCCTCTCTATGGCTACACCTTC.

This rearrangement joins TRBV11-2 to TRBJ1-4; TRBD1 is a possible D gene (5 bases). V was shortened by 1 base and J by 5 bases, with 8 bases between the two germline ends. The CDR3 has 14 amino acids. The V gene's germline CDR1 is SGHAT and CDR2 FQNNGV. CDR3 coding DNA: TGTGCCAGCAGCTTAGGGGGCACCAATGAAAAACTGTTTTTT. Residues: CASSLGGTNEKLFF.

The chain has TRBV24-1 and TRBJ1-5; D uncertain. CDR3 length equals 16 residues. Trimming pared 3 bases from V and 5 bases from J, leaving 16 bases between. Germline values: CDR1 KGHDR, CDR2 SFDVKD. The CDR3 DNA reads as TGTGCCACCAGTGATCGGGCGGAGGAACCTTATCAGCCCCAGCATTTT. It yields the protein CATSDRAEEPYQPQHF.

This clone was counted only a few times. The rearrangement joins TRBV3-1 (or the pseudogene TRBV3-2) to TRBJ1-2; a weak D match, TRBD1 (6 bases). Trimming took 4 bases from V and 4 from J, leaving 13 bases between them. Per germline, CDR1 LGHDT and CDR2 YNNKEL (reference sequence). This CDR3 has 14 amino acids. CDR3 sequence reads: CASSPQGRGYGYTF. Written as DNA, the CDR3 is TGTGCCAGCAGCCCCCAGGGGCGTGGCTATGGCTACACCTTC.

The chain recombines TRBV5-1 with TRBJ2-6; 11 nucleotides line up with TRBD1. The CDR3 runs 17 residues. Trimming removed 4 bases from V and 3 bases from J; junction bases left unmatched: 6. Germline V lookup: CDR1 SGHRS, CDR2 YFSETQ. CDR3 coding DNA: TGCGCCAGCAGCCCCGGACAGGGGGCTGGTGGGGCCAACGTCCTGACTTTC. Translating gives CASSPGQGAGGANVLTF. Variable domain in full (rest from reference TRBV5-1 and TRBJ2-6): KAGVTQTPRYLIKTRGQQVTLSCSPISGHRSVSWYQQTPGQGLQFLFEYFSETQRNKGNFPGRFSGRQFSNSRSEMNVSTLELGDSALYLCASSPGQGAGGANVLTFGAGSRLTVL.

This sequence joins TRBV27 and TRBJ1-2; 10 positions agree with TRBD1. Germline-derived CDR1 and CDR2 are MNHEY and SMNVEV (reference sequence). This CDR3 is built from 15 residues. Trimming removed 2 bases from V and 6 bases from J; junction bases left unmatched: 6. The CDR3 sequence: CASSLMWDRGNGYTF. For the CDR3, the DNA is TGTGCCAGCAGTTTAATGTGGGACAGGGGTAATGGCTACACCTTC.

The chain joins TRBV2 to TRBJ1-6; D is unclear. CDR1 and CDR2 (germline): SNHLY, FYNNEI. The CDR3 spans 15 residues. Trimming removed 3 bases at V and 5 bases at J, with 11 bases between. CDR3 sequence reads: CASSDPRGNNSPLHF. The CDR3 DNA follows: TGTGCCAGCAGTGATCCCCGGGGAAATAATTCACCCCTCCACTTT.

The chain combines TRBV18 with TRBJ2-5; 8 nucleotides align to TRBD2. Losses at the gene ends were 1 base for V and 5 bases for J; bases not matched to a gene: 3. Germline V gene lookup returns CDR1 KGHSH and CDR2 LQKENI. The CDR3 has 14 amino acids. The CDR3 sequence is CASSPQSGGETQYF. The CDR3, as DNA: TGTGCCAGCTCACCACAATCGGGAGGGGAGACCCAGTACTTC.

The CDR3 DNA sequence: TGTGCCAGCAGCTTAACAGGGGTTCAAGTTAATTCACCCCTCCACTTT. Translation: CASSLTGVQVNSPLHF. The chain couples TRBV13 to TRBJ1-6; 7 bases agree with TRBD1. The CDR3 has 16 residues. The J segment lost 6 bases and the V segment lost 2 bases, leaving 7 bases of the junction unmatched. Germline CDR1 and CDR2: PRHDT and FYEKMQ (reference sequence).

Only one count was recorded for this clone. The gene calls are TRBV12-3 or TRBV12-4 and TRBJ2-5; D uncertain. V was clipped by 6 bases and J by 5 bases, with 7 bases between them. The CDR3 runs to 11 residues. The CDR3 nucleotides are TGTGCCAGCAGATCCATGGAGACCCAGTACTTC. Encoded protein: CASRSMETQYF.

This clone was counted between two and nine times. The rearrangement links TRBV7-2 to TRBJ1-5, with D possibly being TRBD1 (6 bases). This CDR3 has 15 residues. Trimming removed 1 base from V and 6 bases from J, with 13 bases in between. From germline, CDR1 is SGHTA and CDR2 FQGNSA. CDR3 region: CASSLEGGRGQPQHF. The CDR3 DNA is TGTGCCAGCAGCTTAGAGGGGGGGAGGGGTCAGCCCCAGCATTTT.

The V and J genes are TRBV9 and TRBJ1-1; no clear D. Germline CDR1 SGDLS, CDR2 YYNGEE. V lost 0 bases to trimming and J lost 1 base, with 10 bases between them. CDR3 length: 15 amino acids. The CDR3 here is CASSVGARGNTEAFF. The CDR3, as DNA: TGTGCCAGCAGCGTAGGGGCCCGGGGGAACACTGAAGCTTTCTTT.

The chain links TRBV19 to TRBJ1-6; 7 nucleotides line up with TRBD1. CDR1 LNHDA and CDR2 SQIVND come from the germline V gene (reference sequence). The CDR3 consists of 17 residues. J lost 9 bases, V lost 5 bases, and 16 bases had no gene match. This CDR3 is CASSDRRQGVQTSPLHF. CDR3 nucleotide sequence: TGTGCCAGTAGTGACCGACGACAGGGCGTACAAACTTCACCCCTCCACTTT.

This sequence joins TRBV5-5 and TRBJ2-7; 7 bases match TRBD1. CDR3 length equals 15 residues. CDR1 is SGHKS, CDR2 YYEKEE, per germline (reference sequence). After removal of 3 bases from V and 2 bases from J, the junction contained 8 bases not matched to a gene. The CDR3, as DNA: TGTGCCAGCAGCTCGGGGACAGTTCCCACCTACGAGCAGTACTTC. Translated: CASSSGTVPTYEQYF.

The gene calls are TRBV27 and TRBJ2-4; D is unresolved. V lost 5 bases and J 0 bases, leaving 14 bases between the germline ends. CDR1 and CDR2 (germline): MNHEY, SMNVEV (reference sequence). The CDR3 contains 16 residues. The DNA of the CDR3 is TGTGCCAGCAGTCCCCCCTCTGCGGTAGCCAAAAACATTCAGTACTTC. Protein: CASSPPSAVAKNIQYF.

The chain links TRBV7-2 to TRBJ2-3, with a possible D match to TRBD1 (5 bases). V was cut by 1 base and J by 1 base, with 9 bases left in between. CDR1 and CDR2 (germline): SGHTA, FQGNSA. CDR3 length equals 15 residues. The CDR3 DNA sequence: TGTGCCAGCAGCTTAGTTAGGGGCGGCACAGATACGCAGTATTTT. Protein sequence: CASSLVRGGTDTQYF.

This chain links TRBV7-9 with TRBJ2-2; tentatively, D is TRBD2 (6 bases). Germline values: CDR1 SEHNR, CDR2 FQNEAQ (reference sequence). The CDR3 spans 16 residues. V lost 5 bases to trimming and J lost 7 bases, with 20 bases between them. The CDR3 region is CASSQPEGAGYGELFF. CDR3 in DNA: TGTGCCAGCAGCCAACCGGAGGGCGCGGGTTACGGGGAGCTGTTTTTT.

This chain joins TRBV5-1 and TRBJ2-6, with TRBD2 identical over 14 bases. The V gene's germline CDR1 is SGHRS and CDR2 YFSETQ. Trimming at V came to 4 bases and at J to 0 bases, leaving 3 bases not matched to a gene. This CDR3 region has 18 residues. The CDR3 spells CASSGGTSGSSGANVLTF. CDR3 bases: TGCGCCAGCAGCGGTGGGACTAGCGGGAGCTCTGGGGCCAACGTCCTGACTTTC.

J is TRBJ2-2 and V is TRBV7-3, with D perhaps matching TRBD2 (5 bases). CDR1 is SGHTA, CDR2 FQGTGA, per germline. With 5 bases removed from V and 5 bases from J, the gap between germline ends came to 12 bases. The CDR3 is 14 amino acids. DNA of the CDR3: TGTGCCAGCAGCGCCGAGGGCGGAACCGGGGAGCTGTTTTTT. Translated, it gives CASSAEGGTGELFF.